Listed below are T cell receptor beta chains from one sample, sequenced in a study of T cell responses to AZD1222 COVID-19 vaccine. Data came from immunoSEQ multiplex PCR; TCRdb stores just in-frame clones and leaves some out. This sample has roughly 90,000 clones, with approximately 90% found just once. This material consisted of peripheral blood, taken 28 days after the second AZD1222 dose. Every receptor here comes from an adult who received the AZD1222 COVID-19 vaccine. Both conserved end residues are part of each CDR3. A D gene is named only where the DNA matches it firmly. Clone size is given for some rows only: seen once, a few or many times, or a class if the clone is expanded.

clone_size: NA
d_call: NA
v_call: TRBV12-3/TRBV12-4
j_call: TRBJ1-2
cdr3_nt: TGTGCCAGCAGTTTAAGTCAGACCTATGGCTACACCTTC
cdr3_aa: CASSLSQTYGYTF

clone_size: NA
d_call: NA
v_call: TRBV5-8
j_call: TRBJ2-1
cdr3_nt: TGTGCCAGCAGCTTGGAGCCTCGGGGCTACAATGAGCAGTTCTTC
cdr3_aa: CASSLEPRGYNEQFF

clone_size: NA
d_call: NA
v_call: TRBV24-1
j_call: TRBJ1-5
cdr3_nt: TGTGCCACCAGTGATCTTTACCGCAATCAGCCCCAGCATTTT
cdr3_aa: CATSDLYRNQPQHF

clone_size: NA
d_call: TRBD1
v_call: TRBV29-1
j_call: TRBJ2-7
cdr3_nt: TGCAGCGTTGCCGCCGGGACAGGAGGGTACGAGCAGTACTTC
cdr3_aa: CSVAAGTGGYEQYF

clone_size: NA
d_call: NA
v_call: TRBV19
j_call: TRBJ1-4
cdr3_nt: TGTGCCAGTAGTACCGCTCCGGACCGAGGGGAAAAACTGTTTTTT
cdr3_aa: CASSTAPDRGEKLFF

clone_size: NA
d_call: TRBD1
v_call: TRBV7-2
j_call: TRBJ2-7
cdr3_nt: TGTGCCAGCAGCTTAGTCAGGAGACAGGGCCGAAGCTCCTACGAGCAGTACTTC
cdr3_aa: CASSLVRRQGRSSYEQYF

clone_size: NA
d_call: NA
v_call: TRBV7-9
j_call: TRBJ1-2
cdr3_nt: TGTGCCAGCAGCTTATGGCAGGGAGGTCCCAAGGGAGCTAACTATGGCTACACCTTC
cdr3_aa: CASSLWQGGPKGANYGYTF

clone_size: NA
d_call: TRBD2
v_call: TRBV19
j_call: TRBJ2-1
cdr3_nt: TGTGCCAGTACCTCCGGGACTAGCGGGCTACCTATATACAATGAGCAGTTCTTC
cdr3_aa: CASTSGTSGLPIYNEQFF

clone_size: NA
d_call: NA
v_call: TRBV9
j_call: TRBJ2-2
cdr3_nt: TGTGCCAGCACGCCGGGGCTCAACACCGGGGAGCTGTTTTTT
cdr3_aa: CASTPGLNTGELFF

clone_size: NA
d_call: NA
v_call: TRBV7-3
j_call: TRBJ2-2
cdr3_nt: TGTGCCAGCAGCTTACAGGGCCCGAACACCGGGGAGCTGTTTTTT
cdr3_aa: CASSLQGPNTGELFF

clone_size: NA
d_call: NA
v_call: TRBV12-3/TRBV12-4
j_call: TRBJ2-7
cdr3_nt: TGTGCCAGCTCCCAGAACTACGAGCAGTACTTC
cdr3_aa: CASSQNYEQYF

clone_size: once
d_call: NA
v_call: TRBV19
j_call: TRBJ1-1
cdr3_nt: TGTGCCAGTAGCATATCGGCCGTGAACACTGAAGCTTTCTTT
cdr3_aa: CASSISAVNTEAFF

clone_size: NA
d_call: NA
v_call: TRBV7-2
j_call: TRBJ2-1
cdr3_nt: TGTGCCAGCAGCTCACGCACTAGGGTCGAGCAGTTCTTC
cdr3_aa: CASSSRTRVEQFF

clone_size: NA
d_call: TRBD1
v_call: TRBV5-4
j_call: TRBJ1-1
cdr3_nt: TGTGCCAGCAGCTTGACAGGGGTAATGAACACTGAAGCTTTCTTT
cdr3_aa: CASSLTGVMNTEAFF

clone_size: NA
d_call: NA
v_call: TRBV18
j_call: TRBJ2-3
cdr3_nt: TGTGCCAGCTCACCACGATCACAGAGCCCCTCCGCTAGCACAGATACGCAGTATTTT
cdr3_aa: CASSPRSQSPSASTDTQYF

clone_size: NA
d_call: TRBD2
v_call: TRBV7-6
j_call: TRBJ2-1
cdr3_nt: TGTGCCAGCAGCTTATTCAGAGCGGGACCCTACAATGAGCAGTTCTTC
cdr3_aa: CASSLFRAGPYNEQFF

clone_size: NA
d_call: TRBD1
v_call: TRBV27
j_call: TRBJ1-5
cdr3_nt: TGTGCCAGCAGTTTATTCCCGGGACAGAGCAATCAGCCCCAGCATTTT
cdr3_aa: CASSLFPGQSNQPQHF

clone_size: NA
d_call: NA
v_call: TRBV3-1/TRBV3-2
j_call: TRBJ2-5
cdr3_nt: TGTGCCAGCAGCCCTACGGGAGCAGAGACCCAGTACTTC
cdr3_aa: CASSPTGAETQYF

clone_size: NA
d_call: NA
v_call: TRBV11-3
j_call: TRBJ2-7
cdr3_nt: TGTGCCAGCAGCTTAGATCACGACTACGAGCAGTACTTC
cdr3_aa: CASSLDHDYEQYF

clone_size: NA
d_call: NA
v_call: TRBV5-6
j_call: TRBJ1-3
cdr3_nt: TGTGCCAGCAGCTTGCCGGGGGGTGAGAGCTCTGGAAACACCATATATTTT
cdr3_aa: CASSLPGGESSGNTIYF

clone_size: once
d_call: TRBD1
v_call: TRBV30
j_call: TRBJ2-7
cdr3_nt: TGTGCCTGGGACAGGGGTCTCGGATACCTCTACGAGCAGTACTTC
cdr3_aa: CAWDRGLGYLYEQYF

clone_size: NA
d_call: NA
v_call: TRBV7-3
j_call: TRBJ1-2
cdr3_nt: TGTGCCAGCAGCTCCGTGGGCGGTGCAGGGTCAGGTGGCTACACCTTC
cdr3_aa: CASSSVGGAGSGGYTF

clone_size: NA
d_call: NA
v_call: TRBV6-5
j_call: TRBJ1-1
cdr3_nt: TGTGCCAGCAGTTACCGGGGAGGGGCAGAAGCTTTCTTT
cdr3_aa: CASSYRGGAEAFF

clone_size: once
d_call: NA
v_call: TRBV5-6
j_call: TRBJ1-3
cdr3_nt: TGTGCCAGCAGCTTAACCTACTCTGGAAACACCATATATTTT
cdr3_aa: CASSLTYSGNTIYF

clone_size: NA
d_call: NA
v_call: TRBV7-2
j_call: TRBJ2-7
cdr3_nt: TGTGCCAGCAGCCACGGGCCTCCAGTCTACGAGCAGTACTTC
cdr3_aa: CASSHGPPVYEQYF

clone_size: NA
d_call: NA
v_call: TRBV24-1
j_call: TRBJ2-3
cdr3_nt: TGTGCCACCAGTGGAAAGGGCCCTAGCACAGATACGCAGTATTTT
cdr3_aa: CATSGKGPSTDTQYF

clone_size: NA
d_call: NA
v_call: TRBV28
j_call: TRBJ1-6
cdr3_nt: TGTGCCAGCAGTTTAGTAGCGAGTTATTCACCCCTCCACTTT
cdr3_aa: CASSLVASYSPLHF

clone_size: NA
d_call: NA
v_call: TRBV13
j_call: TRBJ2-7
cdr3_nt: TGTGCCAGCAGCTTACTCAGCAGCGAGCAGTACTTC
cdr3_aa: CASSLLSSEQYF

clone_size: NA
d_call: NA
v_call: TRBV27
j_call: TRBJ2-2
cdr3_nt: TGTGCCAGCAGTTTTTGGGCAGCGGTCACCGGGGAGCTGTTTTTT
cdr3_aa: CASSFWAAVTGELFF

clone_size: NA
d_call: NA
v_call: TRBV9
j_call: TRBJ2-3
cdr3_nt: TGTGCCAGCAGCGTAGCGGGGCTCACAGATACGCAGTATTTT
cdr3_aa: CASSVAGLTDTQYF

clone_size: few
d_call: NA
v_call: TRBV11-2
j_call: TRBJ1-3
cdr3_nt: TGTGCCAGCAGCTTAGATACGGGGGGAAGCACCATATATTTT
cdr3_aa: CASSLDTGGSTIYF

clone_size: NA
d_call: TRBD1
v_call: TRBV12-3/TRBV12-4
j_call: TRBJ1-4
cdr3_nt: TGTGCCAGCAGCCCTCGGACAGGGTGGAAACTGTTTTTT
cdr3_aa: CASSPRTGWKLFF

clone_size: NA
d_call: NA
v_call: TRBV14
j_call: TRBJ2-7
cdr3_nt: TGTGCCAGCAGCCATATCAGCTACGAGCAGTACTTC
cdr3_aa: CASSHISYEQYF

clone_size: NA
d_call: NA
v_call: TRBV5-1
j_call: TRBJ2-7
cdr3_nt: TGCGCCAGCAGCGAGAGGGGAGGAAGCTACGAGCAGTACTTC
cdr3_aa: CASSERGGSYEQYF

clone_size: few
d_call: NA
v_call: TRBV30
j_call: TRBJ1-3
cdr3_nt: TGTGCCTGGAGTGTACAATGGGGGCTCTTGGGGGGAAACACCATATATTTT
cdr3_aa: CAWSVQWGLLGGNTIYF

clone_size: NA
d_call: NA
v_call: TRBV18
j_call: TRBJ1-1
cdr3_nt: TGTGCCAGCTCACCGACGGCTTCCGGCAGGGGTCGAGTTCGTGGGAACACTGAAGCTTTCTTT
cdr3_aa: CASSPTASGRGRVRGNTEAFF

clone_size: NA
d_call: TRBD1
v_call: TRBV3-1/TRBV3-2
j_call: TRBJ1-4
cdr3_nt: TGTGCCAGCAGCCAGGGGGACAGGGCGGAAAAACTGTTTTTT
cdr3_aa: CASSQGDRAEKLFF

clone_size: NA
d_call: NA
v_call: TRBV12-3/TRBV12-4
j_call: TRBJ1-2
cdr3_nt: TGTGCCAGCACCTTACAGGGTAACTATGGCTACACCTTC
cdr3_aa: CASTLQGNYGYTF

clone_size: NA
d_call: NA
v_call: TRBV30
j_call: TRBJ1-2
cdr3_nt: TGTGCCTGGAGACAGGAGATCCCTAACTATGGCTACACCTTC
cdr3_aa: CAWRQEIPNYGYTF

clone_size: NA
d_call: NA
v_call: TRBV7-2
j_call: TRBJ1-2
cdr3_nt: TGTGCCAGCAGCTTAGAGGTTTCCCTACCCACTAACTATGGCTACACCTTC
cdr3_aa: CASSLEVSLPTNYGYTF

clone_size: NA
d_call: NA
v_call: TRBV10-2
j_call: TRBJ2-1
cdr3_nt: TGCGCCAGCAGGACGGCAACCTACAATGAGCAGTTCTTC
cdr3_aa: CASRTATYNEQFF

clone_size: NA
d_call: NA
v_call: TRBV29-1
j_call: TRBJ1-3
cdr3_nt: TGCAGCGTTGTATCCCAGGGACCTACTTGGGACACCATATATTTT
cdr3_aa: CSVVSQGPTWDTIYF

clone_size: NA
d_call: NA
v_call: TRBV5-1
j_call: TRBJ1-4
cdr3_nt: TGCGCCAGCAGCTTAGCACTGCCGGGGCATGAAAAACTGTTTTTT
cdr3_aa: CASSLALPGHEKLFF

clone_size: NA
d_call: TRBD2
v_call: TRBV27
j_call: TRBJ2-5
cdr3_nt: TGTGCCAGCAGTCAGAGACTAGCGGGAGCATACGAGACCCAGTACTTC
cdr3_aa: CASSQRLAGAYETQYF

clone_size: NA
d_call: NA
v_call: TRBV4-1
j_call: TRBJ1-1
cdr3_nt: TGCGCCAGCAGCCGCTCTGCGGAAATGAACACTGAAGCTTTCTTT
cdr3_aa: CASSRSAEMNTEAFF